Listed below are T cell receptor beta chains from one sample, sequenced in a study of blood T cell repertoires in COVID-19. Profiling relied on immunoSEQ multiplex PCR, and the TCRdb table lists in-frame clones only, not all of them. In the table there are 61,000 or so clones, around nine tenths of which are singletons. Sequencing was carried out using peripheral blood. The receptors were gathered from a woman between 50 and 59 years old with active or convalescent COVID-19. Both conserved end residues are part of each CDR3. Each record gives: V gene, J gene, D gene, clone size, CDR3 DNA, CDR3 protein. D genes are given only for firm matches. Size tells how often a clone was seen (once, few, many) or the class of an expanded clone, and some rows leave it out.

V gene: TRBV6-6; J gene: TRBJ2-3; D gene: TRBD2; clone size: few; CDR3 DNA: TGTGCCAGCAGTGGGACTAGCGGGAGAGTGGGAGATACGCAGTATTTT; CDR3 protein: CASSGTSGRVGDTQYF
V gene: TRBV25-1; J gene: TRBJ2-3; D gene: TRBD2; clone size: -; CDR3 DNA: TGTGCCAGCAGTGGAGGGCGGGAGATAACAGATACGCAGTATTTT; CDR3 protein: CASSGGREITDTQYF
V gene: TRBV28; J gene: TRBJ1-4; D gene: TRBD1; clone size: few; CDR3 DNA: TGTGCCAGCAGTTCCTACCCACGGGACAGGGGAAATGAAAAACTGTTTTTT; CDR3 protein: CASSSYPRDRGNEKLFF
V gene: TRBV15; J gene: TRBJ2-5; D gene: TRBD2; clone size: -; CDR3 DNA: TGTGCCACCAGCCTTCGAAGGGCTAGCGGGTACCAAGAGACCCAGTACTTC; CDR3 protein: CATSLRRASGYQETQYF
V gene: TRBV7-8; J gene: TRBJ2-3; D gene: TRBD2; clone size: -; CDR3 DNA: TGTGCCAGCACACCGTACGGGACTAGCGGGAGGCCTTTATCCACAGATACGCAGTATTTT; CDR3 protein: CASTPYGTSGRPLSTDTQYF
V gene: TRBV5-6; J gene: TRBJ2-7; D gene: -; clone size: -; CDR3 DNA: TGTGCCAGCAGCTTGGCATCCTACGAGCAGTACTTC; CDR3 protein: CASSLASYEQYF
V gene: TRBV2; J gene: TRBJ1-2; D gene: -; clone size: -; CDR3 DNA: TGTGCCAGCAGTCCCGGTTCCTATGGCTACACCTTC; CDR3 protein: CASSPGSYGYTF
V gene: TRBV6-1; J gene: TRBJ2-3; D gene: -; clone size: -; CDR3 DNA: TGTGCCAGCAGTGAAGGGACACTGAGTGATACGCAGTATTTT; CDR3 protein: CASSEGTLSDTQYF
V gene: TRBV11-3; J gene: TRBJ2-2; D gene: -; clone size: -; CDR3 DNA: TGTGCCAGCAGCCGTTGGAACACCGGGGAGCTGTTTTTT; CDR3 protein: CASSRWNTGELFF
V gene: TRBV29-1; J gene: TRBJ1-2; D gene: TRBD1; clone size: -; CDR3 DNA: TGCAGCGTTGAACGGAGGGGGCAGGGCTACACCTTC; CDR3 protein: CSVERRGQGYTF
V gene: TRBV7-6; J gene: TRBJ2-3; D gene: -; clone size: -; CDR3 DNA: TGTGCCAGCAGCCCTGGACTCGATACGCAGTATTTT; CDR3 protein: CASSPGLDTQYF
V gene: TRBV6-6; J gene: TRBJ1-5; D gene: -; clone size: -; CDR3 DNA: TGTGCCAGCAGCCTAGCCGTTTGGGGTAGCAATCAGCCCCAGCATTTT; CDR3 protein: CASSLAVWGSNQPQHF
V gene: TRBV19; J gene: TRBJ1-2; D gene: TRBD1; clone size: -; CDR3 DNA: TGTGCCAGTAGGGGGACAGGGGCGTTCGGTGACATTACTAACTATGGCTACACCTTC; CDR3 protein: CASRGTGAFGDITNYGYTF
V gene: TRBV5-1; J gene: TRBJ2-2; D gene: TRBD2; clone size: once; CDR3 DNA: TGCGCCAGCAGTATCGGGGTTCTAGCGGGAGATGCCGGGGAGCTGTTTTTT; CDR3 protein: CASSIGVLAGDAGELFF
V gene: TRBV6-7; J gene: TRBJ2-3; D gene: -; clone size: few; CDR3 DNA: TGTGCCAGCAGTTACCCGGGACTTACAGATACGCAGTATTTT; CDR3 protein: CASSYPGLTDTQYF
V gene: TRBV12-5; J gene: TRBJ2-3; D gene: TRBD1; clone size: -; CDR3 DNA: TGTGCTAGTGTTTTACTCCGGGACAGACCGACAGATACGCAGTATTTT; CDR3 protein: CASVLLRDRPTDTQYF
V gene: TRBV20-1; J gene: TRBJ2-1; D gene: -; clone size: once; CDR3 DNA: TGCAGTGCTAGTAAGGGGTCCTACAATGAGCAGTTCTTC; CDR3 protein: CSASKGSYNEQFF
V gene: TRBV28; J gene: TRBJ2-7; D gene: TRBD1; clone size: -; CDR3 DNA: TGTGCCAGCAGTGCCCCTCGGGACAGGGTGTCGGACGAGCAGTACTTC; CDR3 protein: CASSAPRDRVSDEQYF
V gene: TRBV4-1; J gene: TRBJ1-1; D gene: -; clone size: -; CDR3 DNA: TGCGCCAGCAGCCAAGATCGGGGGGTGTACACTGAAGCTTTCTTT; CDR3 protein: CASSQDRGVYTEAFF
V gene: TRBV18; J gene: TRBJ1-1; D gene: -; clone size: -; CDR3 DNA: TGTGCCAGCTCACCACCGGCAGGGATGGCTGAAGCTTTCTTT; CDR3 protein: CASSPPAGMAEAFF
V gene: TRBV6-6; J gene: TRBJ2-7; D gene: -; clone size: many; CDR3 DNA: TGTGCCAGCAGTTATTCTTTCGGGAGCTACGAGCAGTACTTC; CDR3 protein: CASSYSFGSYEQYF
V gene: TRBV27; J gene: TRBJ2-7; D gene: -; clone size: -; CDR3 DNA: TGTGCCAGTGGCCAGGGGACGCCTCCCTCACACGAGTACTTC; CDR3 protein: CASGQGTPPSHEYF
V gene: TRBV27; J gene: TRBJ1-6; D gene: -; clone size: -; CDR3 DNA: TGTGCCAGCAGTTTACTCAGCAGGGACTATAATTCACCCCTCCACTTT; CDR3 protein: CASSLLSRDYNSPLHF
V gene: TRBV19; J gene: TRBJ2-5; D gene: TRBD1; clone size: -; CDR3 DNA: TGTGCCAGTAGTACGGGACAGGGCGTAGAGACCCAGTACTTC; CDR3 protein: CASSTGQGVETQYF
V gene: TRBV2; J gene: TRBJ1-2; D gene: TRBD1; clone size: -; CDR3 DNA: TGTGCCAGCAGGGGGGACAGCCCTTATGGCTACACCTTC; CDR3 protein: CASRGDSPYGYTF
V gene: TRBV6-5; J gene: TRBJ2-7; D gene: -; clone size: -; CDR3 DNA: TGTGCCAGCAGCCCCGGGACTTTCAACTCCTACGAGCAGTACTTC; CDR3 protein: CASSPGTFNSYEQYF
V gene: TRBV6-4; J gene: TRBJ2-1; D gene: TRBD2; clone size: -; CDR3 DNA: TGTGCCAGCATCCCCTTTAGCCAGCGGGAGGACAATGAGCAGTTCTTC; CDR3 protein: CASIPFSQREDNEQFF
V gene: TRBV18; J gene: TRBJ1-5; D gene: -; clone size: -; CDR3 DNA: TGTGCCAGCTCACCCGGGAACTCGCAGCCCCAGCATTTT; CDR3 protein: CASSPGNSQPQHF
V gene: TRBV2; J gene: TRBJ1-3; D gene: TRBD1; clone size: once; CDR3 DNA: TGTGCCAGCGGGGACAGGGGTTCTGGAAACACCATATATTTT; CDR3 protein: CASGDRGSGNTIYF
V gene: TRBV5-1; J gene: TRBJ2-1; D gene: -; clone size: -; CDR3 DNA: TGCGCCAGCAGCTCGGCACCGGGACTCCACAATGAGCAGTTCTTC; CDR3 protein: CASSSAPGLHNEQFF
V gene: TRBV23-1; J gene: TRBJ1-1; D gene: TRBD1; clone size: -; CDR3 DNA: TGCGCCAGCGGTCCAATCCGACAGGGGAACACTGAAGCTTTCTTT; CDR3 protein: CASGPIRQGNTEAFF
V gene: TRBV5-5; J gene: TRBJ1-1; D gene: -; clone size: few; CDR3 DNA: TGTGCCAGCAGCTTGTGGGGCGCGGACACTGAAGCTTTCTTT; CDR3 protein: CASSLWGADTEAFF
V gene: TRBV24-1; J gene: TRBJ2-2; D gene: -; clone size: few; CDR3 DNA: TGTGCCACCTCCTTGAACACCGGGGAGCTGTTTTTT; CDR3 protein: CATSLNTGELFF
V gene: TRBV30; J gene: TRBJ2-5; D gene: -; clone size: -; CDR3 DNA: TGTGCCTGTAAACAGGGAATCCAAGAGACCCAGTACTTC; CDR3 protein: CACKQGIQETQYF
V gene: TRBV25-1; J gene: TRBJ1-4; D gene: -; clone size: -; CDR3 DNA: TGTGCCAGCACCAGGGGATTCGGTGAAAAACTGTTTTTT; CDR3 protein: CASTRGFGEKLFF
V gene: TRBV5-8; J gene: TRBJ1-5; D gene: TRBD1; clone size: -; CDR3 DNA: TGTGCCAGCAGCTTGCTACCACACAGGGGTCAGCCCCAGCATTTT; CDR3 protein: CASSLLPHRGQPQHF
V gene: TRBV29-1; J gene: TRBJ1-2; D gene: -; clone size: -; CDR3 DNA: TGCAGCGTTGAAGATCGGCAGGCATACACCTTC; CDR3 protein: CSVEDRQAYTF
V gene: TRBV27; J gene: TRBJ2-7; D gene: -; clone size: -; CDR3 DNA: TGTGCCAGCAGTTATATCCAGGGGTACGAGCAGTACTTC; CDR3 protein: CASSYIQGYEQYF
V gene: TRBV5-1; J gene: TRBJ2-2; D gene: TRBD1; clone size: -; CDR3 DNA: TGCGCCAGCAGCTCACAGGGGGCCTTAGGAACCGGGGAGCTGTTTTTT; CDR3 protein: CASSSQGALGTGELFF
V gene: TRBV29-1; J gene: TRBJ2-1; D gene: -; clone size: -; CDR3 DNA: TGCAGCGTTGACGGCGGGGTGTCCGTCCACACCCTCTACAATGAGCAGTTCTTC; CDR3 protein: CSVDGGVSVHTLYNEQFF
V gene: TRBV20-1; J gene: TRBJ2-5; D gene: -; clone size: -; CDR3 DNA: TGCAGTGCTAGACGCCGGGACTCCGAGTACTTC; CDR3 protein: CSARRRDSEYF
V gene: TRBV19; J gene: TRBJ1-2; D gene: TRBD1; clone size: -; CDR3 DNA: TGTGCCAGTAGCATTCATTCGGGACAGGACATCTATGGCTACACCTTC; CDR3 protein: CASSIHSGQDIYGYTF